These 16 T cell receptor beta chains share one sample of origin, sequenced in a study of molecular identifiers for immune sequencing clone quantification. Each CDR3 protein is one row after TCRdb ran MiXCR on the PCR reads. The sample carries over 85,000 distinct CDR3 sequences, about 21% recorded once. The sequenced sample consisted of naive CD8+ T cells from blood, with Jurkat cell RNA spiked in. As to subset: FACS-sorted CD8+CD4-CCR7+CD45RA+ naive T cells. The receptors were sampled from a human donor in good health. Some libraries in this study had Jurkat cell RNA spiked in.

The V call is TRBV7-2, the J call TRBJ2-7; 8 bases agree with TRBD2. The J segment lost 5 bases and the V segment lost 1 base, leaving 7 bases of the junction unmatched. The CDR3 contains 15 residues. Germline CDR1 and CDR2: SGHTA and FQGNSA. CDR3 in amino acids: CASSLERTSSHEQYF. The CDR3 coding sequence is TGTGCCAGCAGCTTAGAGCGGACTAGCAGCCACGAGCAGTACTTC.

As regards this clonotype: Mismatch with germline at one junction end may stem from a read error. The chain couples TRBV4-1 to TRBJ2-7; 9 bases line up with TRBD1. The CDR3 runs to 14 residues. CDR1 and CDR2 (germline): MGHRA, YSYEKL. CDR3 sequence: CASSLGQGLYGQYF. CDR3 sequence (DNA): TGCGCCAGCAGCCTGGGACAGGGACTGTACGGGCAGTACTTC.

The count of this clonotype is one. A clone one base away is much larger, so this may be a read error. This chain joins TRBV12-3 or TRBV12-4 and TRBJ2-7; D possibly corresponds to TRBD2 (6 bases). The ends were cut back, 3 bases at V and 6 bases at J, with 15 bases in the middle. CDR3 size: 14 residues. As DNA, the CDR3 is TGTGCCAGCAGTTTGCCTGGGGGGACCCCCGAGCAGTACTTC. Translation gives CASSLPGGTPEQYF.

There are many counts of this clonotype. The J gene is TRBJ1-5, the V gene TRBV6-5; 9 positions match TRBD1. V shed 6 bases and J 4 bases; nucleotides not matched to a gene: 4. Germline V gene sequence: CDR1 MNHEY, CDR2 SVGAGI. This CDR3 is built from 14 residues. The CDR3 sequence: CASRGQGGNQPQHF. CDR3 coding DNA: TGTGCCAGCAGGGGACAGGGTGGGAATCAGCCCCAGCATTTT.

This clonotype was recorded many times. This chain connects TRBV5-3 to TRBJ2-7; TRBD2 is a possible D gene (6 bases). TRBV5-3 counts as an open reading frame of uncertain function. This CDR3 has 13 residues. V was shortened by 8 bases and J by 1 base, with 13 bases between the two germline ends. CDR3 sequence (DNA): TGTGCCAGTAGTGCGGGACTGTCCTACGAGCAGTACTTC. Its translation: CASSAGLSYEQYF.

This chain links TRBV27 with TRBJ2-7, with 11 positions matching TRBD2. Germline V gene data show CDR1 as MNHEY and CDR2 as SMNVEV (reference sequence). Germline trimming cut 1 base from V and 5 bases from J; bases unmatched to any gene: 13. The CDR3 consists of 18 residues. CDR3 DNA sequence: TGTGCCAGCAGTTTATTAGGTACTAGCGGGAGCCTCGGGCACGAGCAGTACTTC. Its translation is CASSLLGTSGSLGHEQYF.

This clonotype occurred many times. This chain connects TRBV5-4 to TRBJ1-1, with D possibly being TRBD1 (5 bases). Trimming left V 3 bases short and J 5 bases short, with 11 bases between. This CDR3 is 13 amino acids long. Germline-derived CDR1 and CDR2 are SGHNT and YYREEE (reference sequence). The CDR3 reads CASSWGPATEAFF. In nucleotides, the CDR3 is TGTGCCAGCAGCTGGGGACCGGCAACTGAAGCTTTCTTT.

This clonotype occurred many times. This rearrangement joins TRBV7-3 to TRBJ2-5, with TRBD2 matching over 10 bases. CDR3 size: 14 residues. Germline CDR1 and CDR2: SGHTA and FQGTGA. Unmatched junction bases numbered 5, after V lost 5 bases and J lost 5 bases. The CDR3 sequence is CASSPSGRGETQYF. In DNA, the CDR3 is TGTGCCAGCAGCCCTAGCGGGAGAGGGGAGACCCAGTACTTC.

The chain carries TRBV28 and TRBJ2-7; D gene unclear. The CDR3 spans 15 residues. Germline lookup yields CDR1 MDHEN and CDR2 SYDVKM. V lost 4 bases to trimming and J lost 3 bases, with 16 bases between them. The CDR3 DNA reads TGTGCCAGCAGTTCCCGGGCAGCCGGAGACTACGAGCAGTACTTC. Translation gives CASSSRAAGDYEQYF.

This clonotype was detected ten times or more. This chain links TRBV27 with TRBJ2-5; D is uncertain. This CDR3 has 13 residues. The germline gives CDR1 MNHEY, CDR2 SMNVEV (reference sequence). V lost 2 bases and J 2 bases, leaving 6 bases between the germline ends. The CDR3 reads CASSLTEQETQYF. DNA of the CDR3: TGTGCCAGCAGTTTAACGGAGCAAGAGACCCAGTACTTC.

About this clonotype itself: A single base separates this from a much larger clone, so it may be a read error. This rearrangement joins TRBV28 to TRBJ2-3, with a tentative D call TRBD2 (5 bases). Germline V gives CDR1 MDHEN, CDR2 SYDVKM. Trimming cost V 6 bases and J 5 bases, with 27 bases left between them. The CDR3 is made up of 18 amino acids. Here the CDR3 reads CASSRASVGHPEGDTQYF. The CDR3 DNA reads TGTGCCAGCAGCAGAGCCTCCGTGGGCCACCCTGAGGGAGATACGCAGTATTTT. The entire variable domain, with the rest obtained from reference TRBV28 and TRBJ2-3, is as follows: DVKVTQSSRYLVKRTGEKVFLECVQDMDHENMFWYRQDPGLGLRLIYFSYDVKMKEKGDIPEGYSVSREKKERFSLILESASTNQTSMYLCASSRASVGHPEGDTQYFGPGTRLTVL.

The table lists this clonotype with many counts. The genes are TRBV7-9 and TRBJ1-1; D unresolved. The germline gives CDR1 SEHNR, CDR2 FQNEAQ (reference sequence). V lost 5 bases and J lost 3, with 13 bases in between. The CDR3 length is 14 residues. CDR3 DNA: TGTGCCAGCAGCCCCTCTGGCCAGTACACTGAAGCTTTCTTT. It yields the protein CASSPSGQYTEAFF.

This clonotype was seen more than once but under ten times. Given a much more abundant clone one base away, this may be a read error. The V call is TRBV29-1, the J call TRBJ2-7; D not certain. CDR1 is SQVTM and CDR2 is ANQGSEA in the germline V gene. The CDR3 is 12 residues long. Trimming left V 3 bases short and J 5 bases short, with 11 bases between. In nucleotides, the CDR3 is TGCAGCGTTGAGGGCGGTGCCAACGAGCAGTACTTC. It specifies CSVEGGANEQYF.

This clonotype occurred many times. This chain connects TRBV12-3 or TRBV12-4 to TRBJ1-2; 9 bases fit TRBD1. This CDR3 is 15 amino acids long. J lost 7 bases, V lost 5 bases, and 11 bases had no gene match. The CDR3 DNA reads TGTGCCAGCAGTCCTCAGGGACAGGGACTGGTTGGCTACACCTTC. Translating it yields CASSPQGQGLVGYTF.

This chain joins TRBV6-5 and TRBJ2-1; 10 bases match TRBD2. CDR3 length: 15 amino acids. CDR1 and CDR2 from the germline V gene are MNHEY and SVGAGI. The J segment lost 8 bases and the V segment lost 2 bases, leaving 6 bases of the junction unmatched. CDR3 DNA: TGTGCCAGCAGTTACGGAACTAGCGGGATCGATGAGCAGTTCTTC. It codes for CASSYGTSGIDEQFF.

This clonotype appeared many times. The genes are TRBV27 and TRBJ2-7; D possibly corresponds to TRBD2 (5 bases). Germline V gene lookup returns CDR1 MNHEY and CDR2 SMNVEV (reference sequence). V was cut by 0 bases and J by 4 bases, with 16 bases left in between. The CDR3 has 16 residues. DNA for the CDR3: TGTGCCAGCAGTTTATCGATCGGGCTAGCCAGGTACGAGCAGTACTTC. The encoded protein is CASSLSIGLARYEQYF.